A single sample is the source of the 23 T cell receptor beta chains below, sequenced in a study of beta chain features in type 1 diabetes. Study-level results: Shorter TCRB CDR3s, moderately but significantly so, marked every one of the four CD4+ subsets in Type 1 diabetes patients.

Antigens of these TCRs are unknown. Expressed TCRB transcripts got sequenced, as all isolated RNA was reverse transcribed. Generated by immunoSEQ multiplex PCR, the TCRdb table keeps only in-frame clones and is missing some. This sample has approximately 70,000 clones; nearly 50% occur once, and the top ten carry 0.65% to 0.85%. The sequenced sample was central memory CD4+ T cells from blood. These TCRs come from a man aged 25-45 years with type 1 diabetes.

The chain is built from TRBV12-5 and TRBJ2-1; possibly TRBD1 for D (6 bases). Per the germline V gene, CDR1 is LGHNT and CDR2 is FRNRAP. The V and J ends lost 1 base and 4 bases respectively, with 8 bases between them. This CDR3 has 14 amino acids. CDR3 sequence (DNA): TGTGCTAGTGGTTTGGGGACAGAGTACAATGAGCAGTTCTTC. Amino acids: CASGLGTEYNEQFF.

This clone was detected a few times. The chain recombines TRBV2 with TRBJ2-6, with 10 bases identical to TRBD1. Trimming took 5 bases from V and 4 from J; bases not matched to a gene: 5. Per germline, CDR1 SNHLY and CDR2 FYNNEI. The CDR3 covers 16 residues. CDR3 DNA: TGTGCCAGCAGTCGGACAGGGGGTTCAGGGGCCAACGTCCTGACTTTC. It is translated as CASSRTGGSGANVLTF.

The chain employs TRBV7-9 and TRBJ1-1, with D maybe TRBD1 (6 bases). V was pared by 5 bases and J by 5 bases, with 15 bases between. CDR1 SEHNR and CDR2 FQNEAQ come from the germline V gene (reference sequence). This CDR3 comprises 14 residues. In nucleotides, the CDR3 is TGTGCCAGCAGCCCCCACAGGGAGGGGACTGAAGCTTTCTTT. This sequence encodes CASSPHREGTEAFF.

The chain joins TRBV7-6 to TRBJ1-4, with D possibly TRBD1 on 6 matching bases. This CDR3 comprises 14 residues. CDR1 and CDR2 (germline): SGHVS, FNYEAQ. Trimming took 5 bases from V and 8 from J, leaving 15 bases between them. The CDR3 DNA reads as TGTGCCAGCAGCCCTCGTGGGGGCGCGGAAAAACTGTTTTTT. Amino acids: CASSPRGGAEKLFF.

The chain couples TRBV5-4 to TRBJ1-3; D not resolved. V was shortened by 4 bases and J by 1 base, with 12 bases between the two germline ends. In germline, CDR1 is SGHNT, CDR2 YYREEE (reference sequence). This CDR3 spans 15 amino acids. CDR3 residues: CASSLRGLSGNTIYF. In DNA form, the CDR3 reads TGTGCCAGCAGCCTCCGGGGTTTATCTGGAAACACCATATATTTT.

This clone was seen a handful of times. This rearrangement joins TRBV6-6 to TRBJ1-1; the D is unclear. The CDR3 extends over 14 amino acids. Germline CDR1 and CDR2: MNHNY and SVGAGI (reference sequence). Deletions cut 4 bases from V and 1 base from J, with 10 bases between. This CDR3 reads CASSSLTGNTEAFF. The CDR3 DNA follows: TGTGCCAGCAGTTCCCTCACGGGGAACACTGAAGCTTTCTTT.

A word on this clone: Within the sample, other DNA sequences also encode this same CDR3. The CDR3 loop reads CATSRDNQPQHF. The CDR3 DNA is TGTGCCACCAGCCGGGATAATCAGCCCCAGCATTTT. The chain combines TRBV15 with TRBJ1-5, with D unresolved. CDR3 length: 12 residues. Trimming stripped 5 bases from V and 4 bases from J, with 6 bases between. Germline-derived CDR1 and CDR2 are LNHNV and YYDKDF (reference sequence). Combining the CDR3 with reference TRBV15 and TRBJ1-5 gives the whole variable domain DAMVIQNPRYQVTQFGKPVTLSCSQTLNHNVMYWYQQKSSQAPKLLFHYYDKDFNNEADTPDNFQSRRPNTSFCFLDIRSPGLGDTAMYLCATSRDNQPQHFGDGTRLSIL.

This clone has only one observation. The chain recombines TRBV4-1 with TRBJ2-5; D not resolved. The V end was cut by 0 bases, the J end by 2 bases, with 7 bases between. Per the germline V gene, CDR1 is MGHRA and CDR2 is YSYEKL. The CDR3 loop spans 14 amino acids. CDR3 protein: CASSQDYQQETQYF. CDR3 bases: TGCGCCAGCAGCCAAGATTACCAGCAAGAGACCCAGTACTTC.

The chain links TRBV6-4 to TRBJ1-1; 10 bases align to TRBD1. The CDR3 is made up of 15 amino acids. V lost 0 bases to trimming and J lost 4 bases; unmatched junction nucleotides: 2. Germline V gene sequence: CDR1 MRHNA, CDR2 SNTAGT. CDR3 region: CASSDSGTGVTEAFF. The CDR3 DNA sequence: TGTGCCAGCAGTGACTCAGGGACAGGGGTCACTGAAGCTTTCTTT.

The chain links TRBV5-6 to TRBJ1-2; possible D gene TRBD1, 6 bases. V was clipped by 2 bases and J by 4 bases, with 18 bases between them. CDR3 length: 16 amino acids. In germline, CDR1 is SGHDT, CDR2 YYEEEE. The CDR3 nucleotides are TGTGCCAGCAGCTTTGGGGGTGGGGCAGGGGCCTATGGCTACACCTTC. Its translation is CASSFGGGAGAYGYTF. Complete variable domain (other parts from reference TRBV5-6 and TRBJ1-2): DAGVTQSPTHLIKTRGQQVTLRCSPKSGHDTVSWYQQALGQGPQFIFQYYEEEERQRGNFPDRFSGHQFPNYSSELNVNALLLGDSALYLCASSFGGGAGAYGYTFGSGTRLTVV.

The chain has TRBV10-3 and TRBJ2-2; 7 bases are a match to TRBD1. The germline CDR1 and CDR2 sequences are ENHRY and SYGVKD. The CDR3 spans 15 residues. V gave up 4 bases and J gave up 1 base; unmatched junction bases: 3. CDR3: CAISGRTGNTGELFF. The CDR3, as DNA: TGTGCCATCAGTGGGAGGACAGGGAACACCGGGGAGCTGTTTTTT.

The chain has TRBV4-1 and TRBJ2-2; a weak D match, TRBD2 (6 bases). The germline V and J ends were trimmed by 1 base and 7 bases, with 10 bases remaining between them. Germline values: CDR1 MGHRA, CDR2 YSYEKL. The CDR3 is 14 residues long. In nucleotides, the CDR3 is TGCGCCAGCAGCCAAGTAACTAGCAACGGGGAGCTGTTTTTT. Translation gives CASSQVTSNGELFF.

Note on this clone: Other DNA variants within this sample encode the same CDR3. V and J are TRBV29-1 and TRBJ1-1, with 7 positions matching TRBD1. J was trimmed by 1 base and V by 4 bases; bases with no gene match: 3. CDR3 length: 13 amino acids. Germline-derived CDR1 and CDR2 are SQVTM and ANQGSEA. This CDR3 is CSVGRGRNTEAFF. CDR3 coding DNA: TGCAGCGTTGGAAGGGGGCGGAACACTGAAGCTTTCTTT.

The chain has TRBV6-6 and TRBJ2-2, with TRBD2 matching over 9 bases. The CDR3 runs to 16 residues. Looked up from germline, CDR1 is MNHNY and CDR2 is SVGAGI (reference sequence). V shed 5 bases and J 4 bases; nucleotides not matched to a gene: 8. CDR3 loop: CASSKGASGITGELFF. The CDR3 DNA sequence: TGTGCCAGCAGTAAGGGGGCTAGCGGGATCACCGGGGAGCTGTTTTTT.

The chain recombines TRBV2 with TRBJ1-6; 7 bases match TRBD1. The CDR3 totals 16 residues. Germline CDR1 SNHLY, CDR2 FYNNEI. The V and J ends lost 6 bases and 2 bases, in that order; junction bases with no gene match: 7. CDR3 coding DNA: TGTGCCAGCAGAAGACAGGGTGCCACCTATAATTCACCCCTCCACTTT. Amino acids: CASRRQGATYNSPLHF.

The chain has TRBV9 and TRBJ1-5; D unclear. Deletions cut 1 base from V and 4 bases from J, with 12 bases between. Per the germline V gene, CDR1 is SGDLS and CDR2 is YYNGEE. The CDR3 totals 15 residues. Here the CDR3 reads CASSVSGGQNQPQHF. The CDR3 DNA is TGTGCCAGCAGCGTAAGTGGCGGGCAGAATCAGCCCCAGCATTTT.

The chain's CDR3 is CASSPDQVYGYTF. CDR3 bases: TGTGCCAGCAGCCCCGATCAGGTGTATGGCTACACCTTC. V and J are TRBV7-2 and TRBJ1-2; D unclear. Germline assignment: CDR1 SGHTA and CDR2 FQGNSA. The germline V and J ends were trimmed by 5 bases and 5 bases, with 12 bases remaining between them. This CDR3 region has 13 residues. The whole variable domain, remainder taken from reference TRBV7-2 and TRBJ1-2, is GAGVSQSPSNKVTEKGKDVELRCDPISGHTALYWYRQSLGQGLEFLIYFQGNSAPDKSGLPSDRFSAERTGGSVSTLTIQRTQQEDSAVYLCASSPDQVYGYTFGSGTRLTVV.

This clone was seen a few times. This sequence joins TRBV6-5 and TRBJ1-2; TRBD1 matches at 7 bases. Germline CDR1 reads MNHEY; CDR2 reads SVGAGI. This CDR3 has 12 amino acids. The trim removed 8 bases at V and 13 bases at J, leaving 13 bases unmatched. The CDR3 loop is CASREGQRLPTF. CDR3 sequence (DNA): TGTGCCAGCCGCGAGGGACAGAGATTGCCCACCTTC.

This chain joins TRBV6-1 and TRBJ2-3; tentative D call: TRBD1 (5 bases). V lost 6 bases, J lost 4 bases, and 8 bases lay in between. Per the germline V gene, CDR1 is MNHNS and CDR2 is SASEGT. CDR3 length: 12 residues. In nucleotides, the CDR3 is TGTGCCAGCAGCCTAGGGGCAGATACGCAGTATTTT. This codes for CASSLGADTQYF.

The rearrangement joins TRBV7-9 to TRBJ2-3; 8 bases map to TRBD1. After removal of 5 bases from V and 3 bases from J, the junction contained 7 bases not matched to a gene. Germline V gene sequence: CDR1 SEHNR, CDR2 FQNEAQ (reference sequence). CDR3 length: 15 residues. CDR3 loop: CASSIGQGGTDTQYF. The CDR3 DNA reads as TGTGCCAGCAGCATCGGACAGGGCGGGACAGATACGCAGTATTTT.

About this clone itself: The sample carries other DNA sequences with the same CDR3. The V gene is TRBV19, the J gene TRBJ1-5; 7 bases map to TRBD1. Per germline, CDR1 LNHDA and CDR2 SQIVND (reference sequence). The junction had 4 bases not matched to a gene; V was cut back by 4 bases and J by 4 bases. The CDR3 is 14 amino acids. Here the CDR3 reads CASSRGQLNQPQHF. DNA of the CDR3: TGTGCCAGTAGTAGGGGACAGCTTAATCAGCCCCAGCATTTT.

This chain joins TRBV18 and TRBJ2-3; TRBD1 might be the D (5 bases). Trimming took off 5 bases at V and 5 bases at J, with 14 bases between the two ends. CDR1 and CDR2 (germline): KGHSH, LQKENI. The CDR3 runs 14 residues. CDR3 amino acids: CASSKALTEDTQYF. CDR3 DNA: TGTGCCAGCTCAAAGGCATTGACAGAAGATACGCAGTATTTT. Full variable domain (missing parts from reference TRBV18 and TRBJ2-3): NAGVMQNPRHLVRRRGQEARLRCSPMKGHSHVYWYRQLPEEGLKFMVYLQKENIIDESGMPKERFSAEFPKEGPSILRIQQVVRGDSAAYFCASSKALTEDTQYFGPGTRLTVL.

The rearrangement links TRBV6-5 to TRBJ1-6; 9 positions agree with TRBD1. J lost 9 bases, V lost 7 bases, and 10 bases had no gene match. This CDR3 region has 15 residues. CDR1 is MNHEY and CDR2 is SVGAGI in the germline V gene. The CDR3 is CASTEGTGIFSPLHF. As DNA, the CDR3 is TGTGCCAGCACCGAAGGGACAGGGATTTTTTCACCCCTCCACTTT.